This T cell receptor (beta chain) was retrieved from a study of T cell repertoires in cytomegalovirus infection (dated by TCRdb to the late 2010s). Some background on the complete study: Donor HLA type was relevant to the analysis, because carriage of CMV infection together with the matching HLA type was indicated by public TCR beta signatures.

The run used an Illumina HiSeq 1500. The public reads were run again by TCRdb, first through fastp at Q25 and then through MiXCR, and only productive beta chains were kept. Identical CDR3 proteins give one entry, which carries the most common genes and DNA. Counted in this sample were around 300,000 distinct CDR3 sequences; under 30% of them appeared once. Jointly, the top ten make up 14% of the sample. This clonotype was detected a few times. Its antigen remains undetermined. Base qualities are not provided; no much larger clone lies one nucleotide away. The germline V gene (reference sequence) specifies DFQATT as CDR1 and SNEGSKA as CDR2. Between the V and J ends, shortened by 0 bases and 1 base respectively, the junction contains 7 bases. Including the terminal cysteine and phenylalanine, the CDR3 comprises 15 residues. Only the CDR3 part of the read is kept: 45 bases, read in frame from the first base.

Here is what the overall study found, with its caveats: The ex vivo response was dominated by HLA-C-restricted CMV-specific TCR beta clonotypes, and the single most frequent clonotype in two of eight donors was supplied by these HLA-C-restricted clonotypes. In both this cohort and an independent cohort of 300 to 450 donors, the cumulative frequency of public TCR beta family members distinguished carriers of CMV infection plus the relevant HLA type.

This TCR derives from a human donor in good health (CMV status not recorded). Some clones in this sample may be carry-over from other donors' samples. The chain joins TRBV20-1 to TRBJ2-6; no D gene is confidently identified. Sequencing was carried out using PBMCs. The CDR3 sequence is CSARDNESGANVLTF. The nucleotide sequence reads TGCAGTGCTAGAGATAATGAGTCTGGGGCCAACGTCCTGACTTTC.